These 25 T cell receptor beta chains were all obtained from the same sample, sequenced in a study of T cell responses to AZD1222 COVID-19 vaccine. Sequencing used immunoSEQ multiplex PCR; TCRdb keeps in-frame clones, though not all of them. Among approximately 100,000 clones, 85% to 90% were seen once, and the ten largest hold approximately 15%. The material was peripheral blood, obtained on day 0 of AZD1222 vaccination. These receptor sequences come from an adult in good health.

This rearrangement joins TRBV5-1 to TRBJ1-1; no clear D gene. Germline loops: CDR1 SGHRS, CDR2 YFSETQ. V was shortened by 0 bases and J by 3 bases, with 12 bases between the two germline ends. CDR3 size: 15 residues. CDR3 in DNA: TGCGCCAGCAGCTTGGCCCCAGGAAGGTACACTGAAGCTTTCTTT. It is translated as CASSLAPGRYTEAFF.

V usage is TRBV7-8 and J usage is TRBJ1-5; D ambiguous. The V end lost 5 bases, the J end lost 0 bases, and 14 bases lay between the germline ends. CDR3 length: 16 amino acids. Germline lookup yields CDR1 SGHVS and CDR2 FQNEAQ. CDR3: CASSLWSLYSNQPQHF. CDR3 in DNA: TGTGCCAGCAGCCTATGGAGCTTATATAGCAATCAGCCCCAGCATTTT.

This CDR3 reads CASSFAGRASSGANVLTF. The CDR3 DNA sequence: TGTGCCAGCAGCTTCGCGGGTCGGGCGTCCTCTGGGGCCAACGTCCTGACTTTC. The V and J genes are TRBV11-3 and TRBJ2-6, with D tentatively TRBD2 (5 bases). The CDR3 totals 18 residues. Between the trimmed V and J ends, which lost 3 bases and 0 bases, there was a span of 15 bases. Germline values: CDR1 SGHNT, CDR2 YENEEA.

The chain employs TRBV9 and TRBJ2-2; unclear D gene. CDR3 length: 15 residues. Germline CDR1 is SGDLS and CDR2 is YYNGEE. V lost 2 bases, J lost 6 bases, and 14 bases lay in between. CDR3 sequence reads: CASSVTQDVAGELFF. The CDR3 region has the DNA TGTGCCAGCAGCGTGACCCAGGACGTAGCCGGGGAGCTGTTTTTT.

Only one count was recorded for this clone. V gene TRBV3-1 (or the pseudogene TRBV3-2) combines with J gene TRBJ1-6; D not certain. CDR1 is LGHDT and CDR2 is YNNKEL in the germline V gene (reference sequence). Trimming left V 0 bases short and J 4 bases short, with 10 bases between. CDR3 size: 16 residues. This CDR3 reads CASSQDGQPYNSPLHF. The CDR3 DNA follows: TGTGCCAGCAGCCAAGATGGGCAGCCGTATAATTCACCCCTCCACTTT.

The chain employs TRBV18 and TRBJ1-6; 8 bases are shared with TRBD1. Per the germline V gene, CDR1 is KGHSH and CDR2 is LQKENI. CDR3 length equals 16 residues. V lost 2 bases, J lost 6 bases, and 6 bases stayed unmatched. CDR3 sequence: CASSPVGQGGNSPLHF. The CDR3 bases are TGTGCCAGCTCACCAGTAGGACAGGGAGGTAATTCACCCCTCCACTTT.

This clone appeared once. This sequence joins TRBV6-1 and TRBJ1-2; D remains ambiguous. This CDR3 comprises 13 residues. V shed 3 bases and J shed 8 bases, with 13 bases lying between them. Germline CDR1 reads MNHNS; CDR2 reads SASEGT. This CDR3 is CASSDVGWSGYTF. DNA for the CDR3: TGTGCCAGCAGTGATGTGGGTTGGTCGGGCTACACCTTC.

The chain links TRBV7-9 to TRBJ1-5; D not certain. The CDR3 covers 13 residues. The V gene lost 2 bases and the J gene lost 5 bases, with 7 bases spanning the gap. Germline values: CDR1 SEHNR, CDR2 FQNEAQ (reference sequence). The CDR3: CASSLMIDQPQHF. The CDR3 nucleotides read TGTGCCAGCAGCTTAATGATCGATCAGCCCCAGCATTTT.

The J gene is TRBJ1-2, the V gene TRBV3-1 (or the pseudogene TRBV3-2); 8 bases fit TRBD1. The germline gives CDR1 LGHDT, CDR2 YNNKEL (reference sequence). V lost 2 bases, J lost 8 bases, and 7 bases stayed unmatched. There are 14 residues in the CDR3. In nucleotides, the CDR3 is TGTGCCAGCAGCCAAAATGGACAGGGTTGGGGCTACACCTTC. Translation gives CASSQNGQGWGYTF.

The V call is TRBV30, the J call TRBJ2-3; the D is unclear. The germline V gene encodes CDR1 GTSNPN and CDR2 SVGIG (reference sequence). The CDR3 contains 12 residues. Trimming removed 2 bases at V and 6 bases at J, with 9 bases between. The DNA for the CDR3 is TGTGCCTGGAGTAGTAGCTCCGATACGCAGTATTTT. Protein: CAWSSSSDTQYF.

The CDR3 DNA follows: TGTGCCAGCAGTACGCGGACAGCCGGGGAGCTGTTTTTT. Protein: CASSTRTAGELFF. The genes are TRBV6-5 and TRBJ2-2; tentatively, D is TRBD1 (6 bases). V was pared by 5 bases and J by 6 bases, with 10 bases between. CDR1 is MNHEY and CDR2 is SVGAGI in the germline V gene. The CDR3 consists of 13 residues.

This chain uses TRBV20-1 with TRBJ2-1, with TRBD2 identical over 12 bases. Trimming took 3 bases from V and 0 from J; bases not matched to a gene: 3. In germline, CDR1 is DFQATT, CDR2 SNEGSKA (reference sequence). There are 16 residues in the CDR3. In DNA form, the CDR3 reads TGCAGTGCTAGTCTAGCGGGAGGGAGCTCCTACAATGAGCAGTTCTTC. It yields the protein CSASLAGGSSYNEQFF.

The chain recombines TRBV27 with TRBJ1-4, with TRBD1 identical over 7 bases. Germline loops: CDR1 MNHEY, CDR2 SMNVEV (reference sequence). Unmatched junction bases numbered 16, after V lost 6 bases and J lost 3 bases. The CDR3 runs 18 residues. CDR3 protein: CASRLLGQTYTANEKLFF. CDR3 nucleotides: TGTGCCAGCAGGCTGCTGGGACAGACCTACACAGCTAATGAAAAACTGTTTTTT.

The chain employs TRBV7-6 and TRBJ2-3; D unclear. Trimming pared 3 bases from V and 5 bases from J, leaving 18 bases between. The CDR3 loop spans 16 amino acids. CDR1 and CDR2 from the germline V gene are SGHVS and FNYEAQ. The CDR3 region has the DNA TGTGCCAGCAGCTTTACGCAGCCGTCCCCAGGAGATACGCAGTATTTT. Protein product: CASSFTQPSPGDTQYF.

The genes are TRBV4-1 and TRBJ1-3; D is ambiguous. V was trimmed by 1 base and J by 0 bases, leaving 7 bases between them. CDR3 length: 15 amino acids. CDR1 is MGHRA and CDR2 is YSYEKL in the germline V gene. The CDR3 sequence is CASSQVSLSGNTIYF. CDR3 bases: TGCGCCAGCAGCCAAGTATCCCTCTCTGGAAACACCATATATTTT.

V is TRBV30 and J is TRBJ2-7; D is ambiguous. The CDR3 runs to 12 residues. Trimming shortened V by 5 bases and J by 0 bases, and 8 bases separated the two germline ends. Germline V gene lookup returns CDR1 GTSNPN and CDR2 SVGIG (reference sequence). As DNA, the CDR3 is TGTGCCTGGGCGACCTTCTCCTACGAGCAGTACTTC. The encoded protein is CAWATFSYEQYF.

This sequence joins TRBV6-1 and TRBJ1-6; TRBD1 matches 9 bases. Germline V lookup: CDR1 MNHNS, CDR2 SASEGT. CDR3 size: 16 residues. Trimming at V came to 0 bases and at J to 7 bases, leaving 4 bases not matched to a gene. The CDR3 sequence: CASSEATGTGNSPLHF. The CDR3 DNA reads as TGTGCCAGCAGTGAAGCTACCGGGACAGGGAATTCACCCCTCCACTTT.

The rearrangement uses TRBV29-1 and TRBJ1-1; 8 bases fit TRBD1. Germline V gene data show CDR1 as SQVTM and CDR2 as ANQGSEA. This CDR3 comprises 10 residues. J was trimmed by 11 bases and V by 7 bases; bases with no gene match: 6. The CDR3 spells CSASTGEAFF. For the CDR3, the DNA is TGCAGCGCCTCGACAGGGGAGGCTTTCTTT. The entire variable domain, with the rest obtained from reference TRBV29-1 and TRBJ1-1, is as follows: SAVISQKPSRDICQRGTSLTIQCQVDSQVTMMFWYRQQPGQSLTLIATANQGSEATYESGFVIDKFPISRPNLTFSTLTVSNMSPEDSSIYLCSASTGEAFFGQGTRLTVV.

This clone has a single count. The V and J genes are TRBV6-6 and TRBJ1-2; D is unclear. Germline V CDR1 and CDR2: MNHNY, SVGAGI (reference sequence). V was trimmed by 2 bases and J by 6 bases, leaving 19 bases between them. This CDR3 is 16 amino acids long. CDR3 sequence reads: CASSYDSQTQKNGYTF. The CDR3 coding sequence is TGTGCCAGCAGTTACGATTCGCAGACACAAAAAAATGGCTACACCTTC.

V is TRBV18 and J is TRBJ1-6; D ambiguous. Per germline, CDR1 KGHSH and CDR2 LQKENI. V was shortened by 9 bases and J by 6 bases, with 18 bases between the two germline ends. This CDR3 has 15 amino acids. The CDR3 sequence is CASQLKREGNSPLHF. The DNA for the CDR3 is TGTGCCAGTCAACTTAAGAGGGAAGGTAATTCACCCCTCCACTTT.

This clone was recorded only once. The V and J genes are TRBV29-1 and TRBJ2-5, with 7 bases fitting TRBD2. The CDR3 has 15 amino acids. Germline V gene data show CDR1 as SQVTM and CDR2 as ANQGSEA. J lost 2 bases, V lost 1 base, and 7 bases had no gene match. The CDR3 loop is CSVEGASGLQETQYF. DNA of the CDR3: TGCAGCGTTGAAGGGGCTAGCGGTTTACAAGAGACCCAGTACTTC.

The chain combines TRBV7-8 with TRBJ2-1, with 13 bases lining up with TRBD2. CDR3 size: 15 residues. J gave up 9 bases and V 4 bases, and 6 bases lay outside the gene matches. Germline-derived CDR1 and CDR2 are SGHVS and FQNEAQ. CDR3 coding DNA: TGTGCCAGCAGCTCCGGACTAGCGGGAGCACGTGAGCAGTTCTTC. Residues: CASSSGLAGAREQFF. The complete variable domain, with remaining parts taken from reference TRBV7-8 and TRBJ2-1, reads GAGVSQSPRYKVAKRGQDVALRCDPISGHVSLFWYQQALGQGPEFLTYFQNEAQLDKSGLPSDRFFAERPEGSVSTLKIQRTQQEDSAVYLCASSSGLAGAREQFFGPGTRLTVL.

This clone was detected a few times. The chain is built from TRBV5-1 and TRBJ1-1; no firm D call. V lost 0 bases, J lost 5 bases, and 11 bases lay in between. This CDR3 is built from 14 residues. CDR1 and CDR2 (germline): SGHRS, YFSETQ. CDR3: CASSLDPRGTEAFF. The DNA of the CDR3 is TGCGCCAGCAGCTTGGACCCCCGGGGAACTGAAGCTTTCTTT.

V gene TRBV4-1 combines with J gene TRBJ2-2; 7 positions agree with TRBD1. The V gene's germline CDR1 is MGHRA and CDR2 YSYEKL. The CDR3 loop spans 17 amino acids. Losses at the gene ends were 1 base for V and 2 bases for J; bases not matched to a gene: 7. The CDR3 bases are TGCGCCAGCAGCCAAGGATCCGGGACAGTTAACACCGGGGAGCTGTTTTTT. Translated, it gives CASSQGSGTVNTGELFF.

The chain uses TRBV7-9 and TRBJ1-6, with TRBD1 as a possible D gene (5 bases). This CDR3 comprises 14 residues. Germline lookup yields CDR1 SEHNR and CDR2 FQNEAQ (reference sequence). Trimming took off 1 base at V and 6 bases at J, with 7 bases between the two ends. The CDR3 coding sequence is TGTGCCAGCAGCTTAGGACAGACTAATTCACCCCTCCACTTT. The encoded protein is CASSLGQTNSPLHF.